This TCR beta chain is drawn from a study of cytomegalovirus exposure and HLA in healthy donors. Study-level points and caveats: Reportedly, diagnosis of cytomegalovirus status by the classifier showed high specificity and sensitivity. In vitro checks showed that three CMV-associated chains really do target CMV antigens.

V lost 5 bases, J lost 3 bases, and 6 bases stayed unmatched. The germline V gene encodes CDR1 SGHAT and CDR2 FQNNGV. The CDR3 is 15 amino acids. To note about this clone: Its target is not known.

PCR involved 60 Vbeta and 13 Jbeta primers. Here immunoSEQ multiplex PCR was the method, and the copy in TCRdb shows in-frame clones only, minus some. The sample records roughly 120,000 clones, about 79% being singletons. The origin of this receptor is a man aged 25 to 40 in good health and CMV-seropositive. Source material: PBMCs. The rearrangement links TRBV11-2 to TRBJ2-7; 11 bases match TRBD2. The chain's CDR3 is CASSRRLAGFYEQYF. In nucleotides, the CDR3 is TGTGCCAGCAGCCGGCGACTAGCGGGGTTCTACGAGCAGTACTTC.